The 4 T cell receptor beta chains presented below share a single source sample, sequenced in a study of T cell clonotyping in hematopoietic cell transplantation. This table comes from immunoSEQ multiplex PCR, and its TCRdb copy is limited to in-frame clones, with some not included. The repertoire has 35,000 to 45,000 clones, approximately 94% of them found once; the top ten carry about 0.81%. Sequencing was carried out using peripheral blood mononuclear cells. The source is a woman in her forties or fifties in good health. Some clones in this sample may be carry-over from other donors' samples.

In this sample, this clone turned up once. The chain uses TRBV27 and TRBJ2-1; TRBD1 might be the D (5 bases). The V end lost 5 bases, the J end lost 9 bases, and 11 bases lay between the germline ends. Germline lookup yields CDR1 MNHEY and CDR2 SMNVEV (reference sequence). The CDR3 is 12 amino acids. Here the CDR3 reads CASSAGYAEQFF. The DNA of the CDR3 is TGTGCCAGCAGTGCAGGGTATGCTGAGCAGTTCTTC.

The genes are TRBV14 and TRBJ2-5, with D unclear. CDR3 length equals 13 residues. V gave up 2 bases and J gave up 1 base, with 5 bases separating them. From germline, CDR1 is SGHDN and CDR2 FVKESK. CDR3: CASSQQLQETQYF. CDR3 coding DNA: TGTGCCAGCAGCCAACAGCTCCAAGAGACCCAGTACTTC.

The genes are TRBV7-6 and TRBJ1-1; TRBD1 is a possible D gene (5 bases). The CDR3 is 16 amino acids. Trimming cost V 3 bases and J 0 bases, with 14 bases left between them. Germline V gene lookup returns CDR1 SGHVS and CDR2 FNYEAQ. CDR3 sequence: CASSFRPGTVNTEAFF. CDR3 nucleotide sequence: TGTGCCAGCAGCTTTAGGCCCGGGACGGTGAACACTGAAGCTTTCTTT.

This clone has just one count. The chain is built from TRBV2 and TRBJ1-2; 11 nucleotides line up with TRBD1. The CDR3 totals 14 residues. Trimming removed 6 bases from V and 7 bases from J; junction bases left unmatched: 7. In germline, CDR1 is SNHLY, CDR2 FYNNEI. CDR3 residues: CASSSKDRGLGYTF. The CDR3 DNA reads as TGTGCCAGCAGCTCCAAGGACAGGGGGCTTGGCTACACCTTC.